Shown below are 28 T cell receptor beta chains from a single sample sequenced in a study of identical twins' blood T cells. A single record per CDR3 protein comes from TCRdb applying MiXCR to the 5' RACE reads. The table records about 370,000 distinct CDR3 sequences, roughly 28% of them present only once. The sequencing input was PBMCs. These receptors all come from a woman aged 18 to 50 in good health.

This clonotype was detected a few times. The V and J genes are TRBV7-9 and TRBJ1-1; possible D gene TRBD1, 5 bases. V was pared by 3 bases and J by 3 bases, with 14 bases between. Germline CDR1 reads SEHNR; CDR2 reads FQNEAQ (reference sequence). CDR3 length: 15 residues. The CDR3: CASSFTQGEDTEAFF. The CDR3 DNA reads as TGTGCCAGCAGCTTCACCCAGGGAGAGGACACTGAAGCTTTCTTT. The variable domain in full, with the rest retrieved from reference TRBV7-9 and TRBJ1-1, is DTGVSQNPRHKITKRGQNVTFRCDPISEHNRLYWYRQTLGQGPEFLTYFQNEAQLEKSRLLSDRFSAERPKGSFSTLEIQRTEQGDSAMYLCASSFTQGEDTEAFFGQGTRLTVV.

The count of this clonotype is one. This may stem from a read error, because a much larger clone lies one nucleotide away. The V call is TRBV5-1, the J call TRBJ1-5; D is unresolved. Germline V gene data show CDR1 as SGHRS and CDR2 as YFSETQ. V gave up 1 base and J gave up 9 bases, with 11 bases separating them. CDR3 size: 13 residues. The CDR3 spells CASSLWSGRPQHF. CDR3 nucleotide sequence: TGCGCCAGCAGCTTGTGGTCAGGACGGCCCCAGCATTTT.

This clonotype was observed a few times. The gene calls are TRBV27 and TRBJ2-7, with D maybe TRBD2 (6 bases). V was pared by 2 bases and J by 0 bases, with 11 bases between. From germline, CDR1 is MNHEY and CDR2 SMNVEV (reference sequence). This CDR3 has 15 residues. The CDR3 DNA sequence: TGTGCCAGCAGTTTACGGGCGGGGAGCTCCTACGAGCAGTACTTC. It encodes CASSLRAGSSYEQYF.

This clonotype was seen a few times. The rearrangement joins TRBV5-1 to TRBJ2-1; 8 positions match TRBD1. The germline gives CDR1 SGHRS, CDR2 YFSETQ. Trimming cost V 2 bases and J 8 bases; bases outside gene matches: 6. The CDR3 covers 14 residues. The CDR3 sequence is CASSLQGDGDEQFF. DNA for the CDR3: TGCGCCAGCAGCTTACAGGGGGACGGGGATGAGCAGTTCTTC.

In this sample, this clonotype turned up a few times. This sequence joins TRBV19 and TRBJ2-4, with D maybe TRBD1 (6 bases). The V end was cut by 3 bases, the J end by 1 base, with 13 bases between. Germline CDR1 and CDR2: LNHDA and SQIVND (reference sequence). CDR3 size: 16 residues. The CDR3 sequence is CASSIGPGVAKNIQYF. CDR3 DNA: TGTGCCAGTAGTATCGGTCCAGGGGTCGCCAAAAACATTCAGTACTTC.

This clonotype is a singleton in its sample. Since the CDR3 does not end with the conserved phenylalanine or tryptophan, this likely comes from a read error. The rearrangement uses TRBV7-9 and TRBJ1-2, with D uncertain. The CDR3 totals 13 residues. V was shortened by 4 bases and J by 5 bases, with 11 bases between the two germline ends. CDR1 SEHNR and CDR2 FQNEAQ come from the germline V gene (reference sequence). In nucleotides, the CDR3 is TGTGCCAGCAGCTCACGGACGGTTTATGGCTACACCCTC. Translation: CASSSRTVYGYTL.

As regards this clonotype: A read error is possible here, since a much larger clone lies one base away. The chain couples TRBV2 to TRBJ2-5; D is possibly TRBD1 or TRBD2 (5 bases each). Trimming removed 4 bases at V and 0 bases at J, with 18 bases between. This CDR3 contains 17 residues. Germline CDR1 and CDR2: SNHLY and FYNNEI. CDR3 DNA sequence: TGTGCCAGCAGTGTAGCGCTGACGGGGCCCTACCAAGAGACCCAGTACTTC. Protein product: CASSVALTGPYQETQYF.

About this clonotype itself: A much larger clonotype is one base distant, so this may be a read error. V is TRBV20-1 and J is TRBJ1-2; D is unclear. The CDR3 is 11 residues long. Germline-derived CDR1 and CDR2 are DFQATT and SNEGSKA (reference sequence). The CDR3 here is CSAPTVYGYAF. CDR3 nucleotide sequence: TGCAGTGCTCCGACGGTCTATGGCTACGCCTTC.

In DNA, the CDR3 is TGCAGTGCTAGAGACCACAGAGCGCACACTGAAGCTTTCTTT. It encodes CSARDHRAHTEAFF. The chain employs TRBV20-1 and TRBJ1-1; no definite D call. Deletions cut 0 bases from V and 3 bases from J, with 11 bases between. The germline V gene encodes CDR1 DFQATT and CDR2 SNEGSKA (reference sequence). CDR3 size: 14 residues.

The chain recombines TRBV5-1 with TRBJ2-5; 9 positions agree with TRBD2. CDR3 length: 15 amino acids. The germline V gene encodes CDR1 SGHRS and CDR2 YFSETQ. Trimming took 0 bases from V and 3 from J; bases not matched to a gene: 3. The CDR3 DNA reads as TGCGCCAGCAGCTTGGTGACTAGCGGTGAAGAGACCCAGTACTTC. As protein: CASSLVTSGEETQYF.

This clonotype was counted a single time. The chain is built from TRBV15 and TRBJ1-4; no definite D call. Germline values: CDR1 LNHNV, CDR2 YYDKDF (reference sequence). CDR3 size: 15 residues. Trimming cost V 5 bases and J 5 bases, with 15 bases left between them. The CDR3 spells CATSSPPLPNEKLFF. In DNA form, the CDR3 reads TGTGCCACCAGCTCCCCCCCACTGCCGAATGAAAAACTGTTTTTT. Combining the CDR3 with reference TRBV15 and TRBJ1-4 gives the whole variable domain DAMVIQNPRYQVTQFGKPVTLSCSQTLNHNVMYWYQQKSSQAPKLLFHYYDKDFNNEADTPDNFQSRRPNTSFCFLDIRSPGLGDTAMYLCATSSPPLPNEKLFFGSGTQLSVL.

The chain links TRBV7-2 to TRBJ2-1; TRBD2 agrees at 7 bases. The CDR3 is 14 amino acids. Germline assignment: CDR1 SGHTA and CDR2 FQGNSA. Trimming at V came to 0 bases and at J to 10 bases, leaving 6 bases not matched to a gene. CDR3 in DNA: TGTGCCAGCAGCTTAGCGGCGGGAGATGGCGAGCAGTTCTTC. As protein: CASSLAAGDGEQFF.

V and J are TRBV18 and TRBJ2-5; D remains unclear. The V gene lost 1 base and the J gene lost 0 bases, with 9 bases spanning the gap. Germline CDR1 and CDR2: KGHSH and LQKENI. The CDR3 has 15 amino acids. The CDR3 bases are TGTGCCAGCTCACCACTTTCACGGAACCAAGAGACCCAGTACTTC. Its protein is CASSPLSRNQETQYF.

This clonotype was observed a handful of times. The CDR3 reads CAWSGADSNQPQHF. The CDR3 DNA sequence: TGTGCCTGGAGTGGGGCAGATAGCAATCAGCCCCAGCATTTT. The chain recombines TRBV30 with TRBJ1-5; no clear D gene. The CDR3 is 14 amino acids. V was shortened by 1 base and J by 0 bases, with 7 bases between the two germline ends. The V gene's germline CDR1 is GTSNPN and CDR2 SVGIG (reference sequence).

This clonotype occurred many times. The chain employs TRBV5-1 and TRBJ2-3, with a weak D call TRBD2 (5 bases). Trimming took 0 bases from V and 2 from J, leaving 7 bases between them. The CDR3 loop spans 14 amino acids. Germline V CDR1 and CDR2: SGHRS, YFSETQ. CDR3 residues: CASSLGTPTDTQYF. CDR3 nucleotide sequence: TGCGCCAGCAGCTTGGGGACTCCCACAGATACGCAGTATTTT.

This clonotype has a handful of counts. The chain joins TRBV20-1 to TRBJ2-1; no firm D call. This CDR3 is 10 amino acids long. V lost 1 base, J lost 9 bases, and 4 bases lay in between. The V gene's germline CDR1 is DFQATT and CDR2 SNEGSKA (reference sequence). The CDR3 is CSARGSEQFF. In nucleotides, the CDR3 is TGCAGTGCTAGAGGAAGTGAGCAGTTCTTC.

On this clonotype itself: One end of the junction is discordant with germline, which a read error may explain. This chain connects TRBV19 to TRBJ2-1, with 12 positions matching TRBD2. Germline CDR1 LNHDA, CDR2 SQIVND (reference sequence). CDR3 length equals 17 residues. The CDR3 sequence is CSSSMAKLAGGWNEQFF. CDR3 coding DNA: TGTTCCAGTAGTATGGCCAAACTAGCGGGGGGATGGAATGAGCAGTTCTTC.

DNA of the CDR3: TGCAGCGTTTCCGCAGATACGCAGTATTTT. Its protein is CSVSADTQYF. This rearrangement joins TRBV29-1 to TRBJ2-3; D gene uncertain. The V gene lost 5 bases and the J gene lost 4 bases, with 4 bases spanning the gap. Germline V gene lookup returns CDR1 SQVTM and CDR2 ANQGSEA. This CDR3 comprises 10 residues.

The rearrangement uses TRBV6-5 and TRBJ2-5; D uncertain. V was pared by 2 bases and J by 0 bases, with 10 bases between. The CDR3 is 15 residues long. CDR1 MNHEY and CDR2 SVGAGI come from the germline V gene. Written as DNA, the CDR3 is TGTGCCAGCAGTTACGGTCTGGGGTACCAAGAGACCCAGTACTTC. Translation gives CASSYGLGYQETQYF.

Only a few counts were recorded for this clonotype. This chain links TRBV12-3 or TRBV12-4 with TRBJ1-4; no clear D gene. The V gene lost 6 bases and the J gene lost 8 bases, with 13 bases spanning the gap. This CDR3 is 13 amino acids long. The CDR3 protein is CASSPAEGEKLFF. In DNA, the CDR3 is TGTGCCAGCAGCCCTGCCGAAGGGGAAAAACTGTTTTTT.

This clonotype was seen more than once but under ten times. The CDR3 protein is CASSQVWQGRGNTEAFF. Written as DNA, the CDR3 is TGCGCCAGCAGCCAAGTATGGCAGGGAAGAGGCAACACTGAAGCTTTCTTT. The chain links TRBV4-1 to TRBJ1-1; the D gene is possibly TRBD1 (5 bases). This CDR3 spans 17 amino acids. CDR1 is MGHRA and CDR2 is YSYEKL in the germline V gene. V lost 1 base and J 2 bases, leaving 17 bases between the germline ends.

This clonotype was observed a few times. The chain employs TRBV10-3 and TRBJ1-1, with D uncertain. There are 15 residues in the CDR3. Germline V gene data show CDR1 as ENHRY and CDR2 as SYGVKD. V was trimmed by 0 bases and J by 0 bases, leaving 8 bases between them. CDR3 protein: CAISESRAMNTEAFF. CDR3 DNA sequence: TGTGCCATCAGTGAGTCCCGGGCCATGAACACTGAAGCTTTCTTT.

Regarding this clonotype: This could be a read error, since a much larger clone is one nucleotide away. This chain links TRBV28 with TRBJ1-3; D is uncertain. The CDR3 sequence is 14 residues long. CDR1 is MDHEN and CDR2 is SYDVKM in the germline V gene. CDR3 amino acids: CASSFSAAGNTMYF. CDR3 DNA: TGTGCCAGCAGTTTCAGCGCCGCGGGAAACACCATGTATTTT. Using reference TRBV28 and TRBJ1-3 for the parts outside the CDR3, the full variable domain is DVKVTQSSRYLVKRTGEKVFLECVQDMDHENMFWYRQDPGLGLRLIYFSYDVKMKEKGDIPEGYSVSREKKERFSLILESASTNQTSMYLCASSFSAAGNTMYFGEGSWLTVV.

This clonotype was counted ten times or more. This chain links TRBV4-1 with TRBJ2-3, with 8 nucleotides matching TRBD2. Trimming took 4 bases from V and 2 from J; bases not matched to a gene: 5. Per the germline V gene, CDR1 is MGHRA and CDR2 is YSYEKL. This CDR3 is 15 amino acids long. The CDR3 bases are TGCGCCAGCAGCCCTATAGCGGGGTACACAGATACGCAGTATTTT. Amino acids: CASSPIAGYTDTQYF.

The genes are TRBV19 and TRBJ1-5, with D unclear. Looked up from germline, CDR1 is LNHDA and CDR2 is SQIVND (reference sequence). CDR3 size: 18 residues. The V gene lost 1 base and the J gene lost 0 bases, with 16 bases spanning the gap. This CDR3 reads CASSIAFLNSYSNQPQHF. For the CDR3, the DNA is TGTGCCAGTAGTATAGCCTTCCTCAATTCCTATAGCAATCAGCCCCAGCATTTT.

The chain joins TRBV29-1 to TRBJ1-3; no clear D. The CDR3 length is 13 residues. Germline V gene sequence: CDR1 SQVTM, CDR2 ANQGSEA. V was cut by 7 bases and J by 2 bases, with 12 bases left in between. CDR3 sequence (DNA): TGCAGCGCCTTCAGCCAGACTGGAAACACCATATATTTT. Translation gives CSAFSQTGNTIYF.

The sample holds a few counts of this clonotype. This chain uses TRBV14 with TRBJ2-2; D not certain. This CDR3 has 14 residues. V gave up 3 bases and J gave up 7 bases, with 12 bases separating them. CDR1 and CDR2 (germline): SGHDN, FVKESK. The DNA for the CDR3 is TGTGCCAGCAGCCACAAGACGGGTCACGGGGAGCTGTTTTTT. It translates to CASSHKTGHGELFF. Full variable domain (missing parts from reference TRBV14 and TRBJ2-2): EAGVTQFPSHSVIEKGQTVTLRCDPISGHDNLYWYRRVMGKEIKFLLHFVKESKQDESGMPNNRFLAERTGGTYSTLKVQPAELEDSGVYFCASSHKTGHGELFFGEGSRLTVL.

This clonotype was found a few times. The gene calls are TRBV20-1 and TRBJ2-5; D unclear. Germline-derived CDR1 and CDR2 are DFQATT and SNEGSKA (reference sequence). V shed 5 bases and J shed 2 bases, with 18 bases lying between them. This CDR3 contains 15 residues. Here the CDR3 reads CSAGDARSQQETQYF. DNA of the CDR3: TGCAGTGCTGGGGATGCACGTTCACAGCAAGAGACCCAGTACTTC.